This TCR beta chain was profiled in a study of T cells after yellow fever vaccination (dated by TCRdb to between 2017 and 2020). Describing the broader study: Libraries from fractions with low cell numbers were prepared with the SMART-Seq v4 Ultra Low Input RNA kit. To follow T-cell clones before and after primary and booster YFV17D yellow fever vaccination, bulk TCR alpha and beta repertoires were sequenced over time. Two healthy male donors, one aged 18 to 30 and one aged 30 to 40 years, made up the cohort. Blood was drawn at multiple timepoints before and after primary and secondary immunization, with bulk PBMC replicates and cell subsets isolated. Here is what the overall study found, with its caveats: The study included only two donors, which limits how far the findings can be generalized. After the booster, most clones that had expanded after primary vaccination were detected again (over 95% of CD4 and more than 85% of CD8), suggesting broad maintenance of memory. The secondary T-cell response was found to be weaker but faster than the primary response, with a peak reached on day 5 rather than on day 15. A small fraction of clonotypes appeared in both the CD4 and CD8 compartments, likely as a result of convergent recombination. Because abundant contaminating clonotypes from the bulk population could be contained in FACS-sorted repertoires, computational filtering was required.

This clonotype was found a few times. The antigen it binds to is not known. The input lacks base qualities; no much larger clone sits a single base away. Its CDR3 holds 13 amino acids, cysteine through phenylalanine. Of all the DNA, just the CDR3 is kept, 39 bases in frame from base 1. Based on the germline V gene (reference sequence), the CDR1 and CDR2 sequences are LNHNV and YYDKDF. Trimming removed 5 bases from V and 3 bases from J, leaving 10 bases between the germline ends. Synthesis of TCR cDNA relied on 5'RACE template switching, a step that introduced a universal primer site along with unique molecular identifiers. Priming of cDNA synthesis was performed from both the TCR alpha and TCR beta constant segments. Two PCR steps were used to amplify libraries, with sample barcodes and sequencing adapters being added in the second step. Sequencing of the libraries was done on either Illumina HiSeq 2500 (2x100 bp) or NovaSeq (2x150 bp). Per the source publication's procedure: MIGEC was used to demultiplex reads and collapse the reads into UMI consensus sequences, and MiXCR was used for V(D)J alignment. Using edgeR on replicate PBMC samples, clonotypes were called vaccine-responding if FDR was below 0.01 and the log2 fold change was above 5 up to day 15. Each bulk clonotype was labeled CD4 or CD8 based on which sequenced repertoire, CD4 or CD8, contained the clonotype at higher abundance. TCRdb's own reprocessing of the public reads used fastp at Q25 and MiXCR and kept productive beta chains. Rows merge per CDR3 protein into single entries with the most common DNA and genes. The V and J calls reflect TCRdb's pipeline rather than the authors' work. For this sample there are approximately 510,000 distinct CDR3 sequences; just over 20% appear just once. Clones ranked in the top ten supply roughly a sixth of the sample.

Interpreted using the paper, the treatment or condition label stands for: live attenuated yellow fever vaccine strain. Two biological replicates of bulk PBMCs were collected at each blood-draw timepoint. A standard Ficoll-Paque protocol was used to isolate PBMCs from peripheral blood. TriZol was used to extract RNA from bulk PBMCs, from CD4 and CD8 fractions, and from dextramer-positive and dextramer-negative fractions. The rearrangement joined TRBV15 to TRBJ2-5, with the identity of the D gene unclear. Source: PBMCs, taken roughly 20 days after the first yellow fever vaccination. The clonotype originates from a man between 18 and 29 years old who received the YFV17D yellow fever vaccine. The CDR3 reads as follows: CATSGIYEETQYF. In nucleotide form, the sequence is TGTGCCACCAGCGGCATCTACGAAGAGACCCAGTACTTC.